These T cell receptor beta chains were read from a single sample in a study of T-cell reconstitution after alpha-beta-depleted transplantation in children. From the PCR reads, TCRdb called clonotypes with MiXCR, one entry per CDR3 protein. The profile shows over 150,000 distinct CDR3 sequences, roughly 7.1% of them singletons. This specimen consisted of PBMCs, obtained before TCRalphabeta/CD19-depleted stem cell transplant. The receptors here all came from a boy aged 2 to 10 with acute lymphoblastic leukemia, due to receive a stem cell transplant. Both conserved end residues are part of each CDR3. D genes are given only for firm matches. Clone size is given for some rows only: seen once, a few or many times, or a class if the clone is expanded.

V gene,J gene,clone size,D gene,CDR3 protein,CDR3 DNA
TRBV7-8,TRBJ2-7,many,.,CASSPWGSNYEQYF,TGTGCCAGCAGCCCTTGGGGGTCTAACTACGAGCAGTACTTC
TRBV7-8,TRBJ2-1,many,.,CASSRNPGTPNEQFF,TGTGCCAGCAGCCGAAACCCAGGGACCCCCAATGAGCAGTTCTTC
TRBV12-3/TRBV12-4,TRBJ1-1,.,.,CASSLQGPGAFF,TGTGCCAGCAGTTTACAGGGGCCGGGTGCTTTCTTT
TRBV3-1,TRBJ1-1,many,TRBD1,CASSQPRTGRGTEAFF,TGTGCCAGCAGCCAACCGAGGACAGGGAGGGGCACTGAAGCTTTCTTT
TRBV10-3,TRBJ2-7,many,.,CAISGFGLAYEQYF,TGTGCCATCAGCGGATTCGGGCTAGCTTACGAGCAGTACTTC
TRBV20-1,TRBJ2-7,.,TRBD2,CSARGLAGDTDEQYF,TGCAGTGCTAGAGGTCTAGCGGGAGATACAGACGAGCAGTACTTC
TRBV30,TRBJ1-1,few,.,CAWSVPPGAAEAFF,TGTGCCTGGAGTGTACCCCCGGGGGCGGCTGAAGCTTTCTTT
TRBV20-1,TRBJ2-3,many,.,CSASRTDTQYF,TGCAGTGCTTCCAGAACAGATACGCAGTATTTT
TRBV5-1,TRBJ2-2,few,.,CASSGGHANTGELFF,TGCGCCAGCAGCGGTGGACATGCGAACACCGGGGAGCTGTTTTTT
TRBV27,TRBJ2-1,many,.,CASSNFQGDEQFF,TGTGCCAGCAGTAACTTTCAGGGCGATGAGCAGTTCTTC
TRBV6-5,TRBJ2-1,many,TRBD2,CASSYLGLAGENEQFF,TGTGCCAGCAGTTACTTGGGACTAGCGGGGGAAAATGAGCAGTTCTTC
TRBV29-1,TRBJ1-2,many,.,CSVYTGFVFDYGYTF,TGCAGCGTTTACACAGGGTTTGTATTTGACTATGGCTACACCTTC
TRBV12-3/TRBV12-4,TRBJ2-7,few,TRBD1,CASIPTGTVSYEQYF,TGTGCCAGCATCCCGACCGGGACAGTCTCCTACGAGCAGTACTTC
TRBV7-9,TRBJ2-7,many,.,CASSSVGRLGVEQYF,TGTGCCAGCAGCTCGGTGGGTAGGTTGGGAGTCGAGCAGTACTTC
TRBV7-9,TRBJ1-5,.,.,CASSFVGEYRPQHF,TGTGCCAGCAGCTTTGTGGGGGAATATCGGCCCCAGCATTTT
TRBV7-8,TRBJ2-3,few,.,CASSPRRVLTDTQYF,TGTGCCAGCAGCCCCCGCCGGGTTCTCACAGATACGCAGTATTTT
TRBV10-3,TRBJ2-1,many,.,CAISDRETGEQFF,TGTGCCATCAGTGATCGGGAAACGGGTGAGCAGTTCTTC
TRBV11-2,TRBJ2-6,many,.,CASSSVFFGGSGANVLTF,TGTGCCAGCAGCTCGGTGTTTTTTGGGGGGTCTGGGGCCAACGTCCTGACTTTC
TRBV29-1,TRBJ2-3,many,TRBD1,CSVDRGNTDTQYF,TGCAGCGTCGACAGGGGGAATACAGATACGCAGTATTTT
TRBV12-3/TRBV12-4,TRBJ1-5,many,.,CASSFGSNQPQHF,TGTGCCAGCAGTTTTGGAAGCAATCAGCCCCAGCATTTT
TRBV28,TRBJ1-4,many,.,CASSRSALNEKLFF,TGTGCCAGCAGTCGCTCGGCACTCAATGAAAAACTGTTTTTT
TRBV28,TRBJ2-1,many,TRBD2,CASILAGGNEQFF,TGTGCCAGCATACTAGCGGGAGGAAATGAGCAGTTCTTC
TRBV20-1,TRBJ2-5,many,TRBD2,CSARRLAGLETQYF,TGCAGTGCTAGAAGACTAGCGGGGTTAGAGACCCAGTACTTC
TRBV27,TRBJ2-7,few,.,CASSGQRGEQYF,TGTGCCAGCAGCGGACAGCGCGGGGAGCAGTACTTC
TRBV5-6,TRBJ2-1,.,.,CASSAGASYNDQFF,TGTGCCAGCAGCGCCGGGGCTTCCTACAATGACCAGTTCTTC
TRBV29-1,TRBJ2-3,many,TRBD2,CSVGGSESTDTQYF,TGCAGCGTAGGCGGGAGTGAGAGCACAGATACGCAGTATTTT
TRBV9,TRBJ2-4,few,.,CASSVGESTWDIQYF,TGTGCCAGCAGCGTAGGAGAGTCGACCTGGGACATTCAGTACTTC
TRBV5-4,TRBJ2-6,few,TRBD1,CASSLQGSGANVLTF,TGTGCCAGCAGCTTACAGGGGAGTGGGGCCAACGTCCTGACTTTC
TRBV28,TRBJ1-2,many,.,CASSGVYGYTF,TGTGCCAGCAGTGGTGTCTATGGCTACACCTTC
TRBV7-2,TRBJ1-5,few,.,CASSPRGGQYSNQPQHF,TGTGCCAGCAGCCCCCGTGGAGGGCAATATAGCAATCAGCCCCAGCATTTT
TRBV9,TRBJ2-1,few,.,CASSGGSNEQFF,TGTGCCAGCAGCGGAGGAAGCAATGAGCAGTTCTTC
TRBV7-8,TRBJ2-6,many,TRBD1,CASSRDRAGANVLTF,TGTGCCAGCAGCCGTGACAGGGCTGGGGCCAACGTCCTGACTTTC
TRBV11-2,TRBJ1-4,many,.,CASSLETALALFF,TGTGCCAGCAGCTTAGAGACGGCGCTGGCACTGTTTTTT
TRBV6-2/TRBV6-3,TRBJ2-2,.,TRBD1,CASSYNTRQGYTGELFF,TGTGCCAGCAGTTACAACACCAGACAGGGTTACACCGGGGAGCTGTTTTTT
TRBV3-1,TRBJ2-2,many,TRBD1,CASSLGQGAIAGELFF,TGTGCCAGCAGCCTTGGACAGGGGGCGATCGCCGGGGAGCTGTTTTTT
TRBV2,TRBJ2-3,.,TRBD2,CASNPGTSGRDTQYF,TGTGCCAGCAATCCCGGGACTAGCGGGAGAGATACGCAGTATTTT
TRBV7-9,TRBJ2-7,.,.,CASSHEGEQYF,TGTGCCAGCAGTCACGAGGGCGAGCAGTACTTC
TRBV3-1,TRBJ1-1,.,.,CASSQRGMVEAFF,TGTGCCAGCAGCCAACGGGGAATGGTTGAAGCTTTCTTT
TRBV5-1,TRBJ1-4,.,.,CASSLGLATNEKLFF,TGCGCCAGCAGCTTGGGGCTTGCAACTAATGAAAAACTGTTTTTT
TRBV11-2,TRBJ2-3,many,.,CASSRALVETQYF,TGTGCCAGCAGCCGAGCCCTAGTGGAGACGCAGTATTTT
TRBV3-1,TRBJ2-1,many,.,CASSQLNEQFF,TGTGCCAGCAGCCAACTTAATGAGCAGTTCTTC
TRBV3-1,TRBJ2-5,few,TRBD1,CASSLTWDRETQYF,TGTGCCAGCAGCCTCACGTGGGACAGAGAGACCCAGTACTTC
TRBV7-6,TRBJ2-6,few,.,CASSFRLTGTGSGANVLTF,TGTGCCAGCAGCTTTCGCCTAACAGGGACGGGCTCTGGGGCCAACGTCCTGACTTTC
TRBV7-2,TRBJ1-1,many,TRBD1,CASSKDRGNTEAFF,TGTGCCAGCAGCAAGGACAGGGGGAACACTGAAGCTTTCTTT
TRBV9,TRBJ1-1,many,.,CASSVGEDTEAFF,TGTGCCAGCAGCGTAGGGGAGGACACTGAAGCTTTCTTT
TRBV5-1,TRBJ2-3,many,.,CASRLQGGGTDTQYF,TGCGCCAGCAGACTACAGGGAGGGGGCACAGATACGCAGTATTTT
TRBV12-3/TRBV12-4,TRBJ2-7,many,.,CASSFDYPEQYF,TGTGCCAGCAGTTTCGACTACCCAGAACAGTACTTC
TRBV20-1,TRBJ2-1,few,.,CSARGGDFYNEQFF,TGCAGTGCTAGAGGGGGCGACTTTTACAATGAGCAGTTCTTC
TRBV4-3,TRBJ2-7,many,.,CASSQEPRVEQYF,TGCGCCAGCAGCCAAGAGCCAAGGGTCGAGCAGTACTTC
TRBV29-1,TRBJ1-1,many,TRBD1,CSVSRTGDEAFF,TGCAGCGTTAGTAGAACAGGGGATGAAGCTTTCTTT
TRBV12-3/TRBV12-4,TRBJ2-3,once,TRBD2,CASSLTTGTSGGHYETDTQYF,TGTGCCAGCAGTTTAACGACCGGGACTAGCGGGGGCCACTACGAGACAGATACGCAGTATTTT